This is a list of T cell receptor beta chains from one sample in a study of blood T cell repertoires in COVID-19. TCRdb's copy holds only in-frame clones and misses some; the assay was immunoSEQ multiplex PCR. The table lists about 310,000 clones, under 90% of them singletons. Sequencing was done on a sample of PBMCs or T cells enriched from blood (not recorded which). All receptors come from a man between 60 and 75 years old who had recovered from COVID-19. Each CDR3 is given with its conserved first and last residue. A D gene is named only where the DNA matches it firmly. Size tells how often a clone was seen (once, few, many) or the class of an expanded clone, and some rows leave it out.

few	TRBD2	TRBV3-1/TRBV3-2	TRBJ2-7	CASSQQGLAGGQGYF	TGTGCCAGCAGCCAGCAGGGACTAGCGGGAGGCCAGGGGTACTTC
.	TRBD2	TRBV5-1	TRBJ2-1	CASSLRSVGGRAYNEQFF	TGCGCCAGCAGCTTGAGGAGTGTTGGTGGGAGGGCCTACAATGAGCAGTTCTTC
.	.	TRBV19	TRBJ1-3	CASSIQGRRRNTIYF	TGTGCCAGTAGTATCCAGGGGCGAAGAAGAAACACCATATATTTT
.	TRBD1	TRBV28	TRBJ2-7	CASSPGDRSYEQYF	TGTGCCAGCAGCCCCGGGGACAGGTCCTACGAGCAGTACTTC
.	.	TRBV9	TRBJ1-3	CASSAPKEAGYQISGNTIYF	TGTGCCAGCAGTGCCCCAAAGGAGGCGGGGTACCAAATCTCTGGAAACACCATATATTTT
once	.	TRBV15	TRBJ1-2	CATSRSREPGYGYTF	TGTGCCACCAGCAGATCCAGGGAACCAGGCTATGGCTACACCTTC
.	.	TRBV5-1	TRBJ1-2	CASSLVTGEYGYTF	TGCGCCAGCAGCTTGGTGACAGGAGAATATGGCTACACCTTC
.	.	TRBV4-1	TRBJ2-7	CASSQGQGNSYEQYF	TGCGCCAGCAGCCAGGGGCAGGGGAACTCCTACGAGCAGTACTTC
.	TRBD1	TRBV19	TRBJ2-5	CATNTPRGPQDQETQYF	TGTGCCACGAATACACCCAGGGGGCCCCAGGACCAAGAGACCCAGTACTTC
.	.	TRBV5-1	TRBJ1-4	CASSLSGATNEKLFF	TGCGCCAGCAGCTTGTCCGGTGCAACTAATGAAAAACTGTTTTTT
.	TRBD1	TRBV5-4	TRBJ2-5	CASSYDRGRETQYF	TGTGCCAGCAGCTACGACAGGGGTCGCGAGACCCAGTACTTC
.	.	TRBV11-2	TRBJ1-4	CASSLTTATNEKLFF	TGTGCCAGCAGCCTTACAACCGCAACTAATGAAAAACTGTTTTTT
.	TRBD1	TRBV30	TRBJ1-2	CAWKGAGYGYTF	TGTGCCTGGAAGGGGGCAGGGTATGGCTACACCTTC
.	.	TRBV19	TRBJ2-6	CASTARGSGANVLTF	TGTGCCAGTACCGCCCGGGGCTCTGGGGCCAACGTCCTGACTTTC
.	.	TRBV7-9	TRBJ1-5	CASSAHGGADQPQHF	TGTGCCAGCAGCGCCCACGGGGGTGCGGATCAGCCCCAGCATTTT
.	TRBD2	TRBV4-1	TRBJ2-1	CASSRTGTSGSSYNEQFF	TGCGCCAGCAGCCGCACCGGGACTAGCGGGAGTTCCTACAATGAGCAGTTCTTC
.	.	TRBV7-2	TRBJ2-7	CASSLSSGSYEQYF	TGTGCCAGCAGCTTATCCAGCGGGTCCTACGAGCAGTACTTC
.	TRBD2	TRBV5-4	TRBJ2-5	CASSFSGRKSETQYF	TGTGCCAGCAGCTTTAGCGGGAGAAAGTCAGAGACCCAGTACTTC
.	.	TRBV7-2	TRBJ2-2	CASSFSWNTGELFF	TGTGCCAGCAGCTTCTCCTGGAACACCGGGGAGCTGTTTTTT
.	TRBD2	TRBV9	TRBJ2-3	CASSVGSGLDSGIVTDTQYF	TGTGCCAGCAGCGTAGGTAGTGGGCTGGATAGCGGGATCGTCACAGATACGCAGTATTTT
.	.	TRBV6-5	TRBJ1-3	CASSKAGSSGNTIYF	TGTGCCAGCAGCAAGGCGGGGAGCTCTGGAAACACCATATATTTT
few	TRBD1	TRBV6-5	TRBJ1-6	CASSYWGTGNNSPLHF	TGTGCCAGCAGTTACTGGGGGACAGGGAATAATTCACCCCTCCACTTT
.	.	TRBV5-4	TRBJ2-4	CASSPRGGDPAKNIQYF	TGTGCCAGCAGCCCAAGAGGGGGAGACCCAGCCAAAAACATTCAGTACTTC
.	TRBD2	TRBV24-1	TRBJ2-3	CATRAGGDTDTQYF	TGTGCCACCAGAGCGGGAGGAGACACAGATACGCAGTATTTT
.	.	TRBV14	TRBJ2-7	CASSQEGATYEQYF	TGTGCCAGCAGCCAAGAAGGGGCGACCTACGAGCAGTACTTC
.	TRBD2	TRBV2	TRBJ2-1	CASKWSGRFGEQFF	TGTGCCTCCAAGTGGAGCGGGAGGTTCGGTGAGCAGTTCTTC
once	TRBD1	TRBV5-1	TRBJ2-7	CASSLGGGSSYEQYF	TGCGCCAGCAGCTTGGGAGGGGGCAGCTCCTACGAGCAGTACTTC
.	TRBD2	TRBV7-9	TRBJ2-4	CASSLRVTSGRTKNIQYF	TGTGCCAGCAGCTTAAGGGTGACTAGCGGGAGGACCAAAAACATTCAGTACTTC
.	TRBD1	TRBV28	TRBJ2-7	CASSERTGGKYEQYF	TGTGCCAGCAGTGAGCGGACAGGGGGGAAGTACGAGCAGTACTTC
few	.	TRBV18	TRBJ1-5	CASSPQAHSNQPQHF	TGTGCCAGCTCACCTCAAGCGCATAGCAATCAGCCCCAGCATTTT
.	TRBD1	TRBV7-2	TRBJ2-1	CASSSDRTGGNEQFF	TGTGCCAGCAGCTCGGACCGGACAGGGGGGAATGAGCAGTTCTTC
.	TRBD2	TRBV7-2	TRBJ2-5	CASSLGLAGGGETQYF	TGTGCCAGCAGCTTAGGACTAGCGGGAGGAGGAGAGACCCAGTACTTC
.	.	TRBV5-1	TRBJ1-2	CASSLENSPGYGGYTF	TGCGCCAGCAGCTTGGAGAATTCCCCAGGGTACGGCGGCTACACCTTC
.	.	TRBV5-4	TRBJ2-3	CASSLGRASTDTQYF	TGTGCCAGCAGCTTGGGGAGAGCTAGCACAGATACGCAGTATTTT
once	TRBD2	TRBV7-3	TRBJ2-5	CASSLRGGGVVAGGHETQYF	TGTGCCAGCAGCTTAAGAGGGGGAGGGGTAGTAGCGGGAGGGCACGAGACCCAGTACTTC
.	.	TRBV11-2	TRBJ1-3	CASSAGGNTIYF	TGTGCCAGCAGTGCAGGGGGAAACACCATATATTTT
.	TRBD2	TRBV3-1/TRBV3-2	TRBJ2-7	CASSQTSGRGLYEQYF	TGTGCCAGCAGCCAAACTAGCGGGAGAGGTCTCTACGAGCAGTACTTC
.	TRBD2	TRBV11-2	TRBJ2-3	CASSLAASGSVDTQYF	TGTGCCAGCAGCTTAGCGGCTAGCGGGAGCGTGGATACGCAGTATTTT
.	.	TRBV6-5	TRBJ1-2	CASSKGRNYGYTF	TGTGCCAGCAGTAAGGGGAGGAACTATGGCTACACCTTC
.	TRBD2	TRBV5-6	TRBJ2-5	CASSFGEGQETQYF	TGTGCCAGCAGCTTTGGGGAGGGCCAAGAGACCCAGTACTTC
.	.	TRBV7-9	TRBJ1-2	CASSLADRNNYGYTF	TGTGCCAGCAGCCTTGCGGACAGAAACAACTATGGCTACACCTTC
.	TRBD2	TRBV7-3	TRBJ2-5	CASSLAGGSETQYF	TGTGCCAGCAGCTTGGCGGGAGGGTCTGAGACCCAGTACTTC
.	.	TRBV15	TRBJ1-1	CATSRDWEENTEAFF	TGTGCCACCAGCAGAGATTGGGAGGAAAACACTGAAGCTTTCTTT